The 3 T cell receptor beta chains below come from one sample, sequenced in a study of T cell repertoires in ileal Crohn's disease. Libraries were prepared by immunoSEQ multiplex PCR; TCRdb keeps only in-frame clonotypes and omits some of them. The table has 5,500 or so clones, roughly 87% seen once; the top ten hold 4% to 5.5%. Time point described: proximal margin of the surgical specimen (macroscopically non-inflamed). The sample was ileal tissue. Source of these receptors: an adult with Crohn's disease.

V is TRBV28 and J is TRBJ2-2; TRBD2 is a possible D gene (5 bases). The V gene's germline CDR1 is MDHEN and CDR2 SYDVKM. The CDR3 extends over 11 amino acids. V was pared by 6 bases and J by 8 bases, with 7 bases between. CDR3 DNA sequence: TGTGCCAGCAGGAGGGTGGGGGAGCTGTTTTTT. Protein sequence: CASRRVGELFF.

J is TRBJ2-5 and V is TRBV6-1; D possibly corresponds to TRBD1 (7 bases). The V gene's germline CDR1 is MNHNS and CDR2 SASEGT. Trimming removed 2 bases from V and 7 bases from J, with 20 bases in between. This CDR3 has 16 residues. CDR3 DNA sequence: TGTGCCAGCAGTGAACAGGGGGGCCGACGAGTAGTGACCCAGTACTTC. It encodes CASSEQGGRRVVTQYF.

The genes are TRBV28 and TRBJ2-7, with D perhaps TRBD2 (5 bases). Germline CDR1 is MDHEN and CDR2 is SYDVKM. This CDR3 is built from 15 residues. Between the trimmed V and J ends, which lost 7 bases and 6 bases, there was a span of 22 bases. DNA for the CDR3: TGTGCCAGCACCCTCGGAGGTAGTCGGTGGGGCGAGCAGTACTTC. It is translated as CASTLGGSRWGEQYF.